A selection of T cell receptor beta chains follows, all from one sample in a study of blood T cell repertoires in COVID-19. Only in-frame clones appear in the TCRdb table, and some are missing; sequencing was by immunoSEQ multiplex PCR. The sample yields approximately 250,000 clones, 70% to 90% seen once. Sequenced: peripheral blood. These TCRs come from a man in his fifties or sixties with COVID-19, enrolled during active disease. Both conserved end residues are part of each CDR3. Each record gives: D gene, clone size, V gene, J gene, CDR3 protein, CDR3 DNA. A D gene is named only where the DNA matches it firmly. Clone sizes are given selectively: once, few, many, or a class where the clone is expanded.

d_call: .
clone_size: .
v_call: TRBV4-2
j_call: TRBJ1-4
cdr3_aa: CASSQDFRGTNEKLFF
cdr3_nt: TGTGCCAGCAGCCAAGATTTCAGGGGAACTAATGAAAAACTGTTTTTT

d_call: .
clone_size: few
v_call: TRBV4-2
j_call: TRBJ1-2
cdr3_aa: CASSQEFSTANYGYTF
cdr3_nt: TGTGCCAGCAGCCAAGAATTTTCGACAGCTAACTATGGCTACACCTTC

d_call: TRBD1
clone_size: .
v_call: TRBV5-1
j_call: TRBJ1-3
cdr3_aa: CASSWTGQESGNTIYF
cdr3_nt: TGCGCCAGCAGCTGGACGGGACAGGAATCTGGAAACACCATATATTTT

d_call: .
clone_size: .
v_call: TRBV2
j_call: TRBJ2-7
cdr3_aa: CASTSQGMDYEQYF
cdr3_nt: TGTGCCAGCACCTCACAGGGTATGGACTACGAGCAGTACTTC

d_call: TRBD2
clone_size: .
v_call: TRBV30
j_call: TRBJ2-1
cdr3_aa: CAWRTSGGANEQFF
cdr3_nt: TGTGCCTGGAGGACTAGCGGGGGGGCCAATGAGCAGTTCTTC

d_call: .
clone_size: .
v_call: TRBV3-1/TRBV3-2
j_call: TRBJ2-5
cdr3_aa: CASSQIEDYQETQYF
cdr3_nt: TGTGCCAGCAGCCAAATCGAGGATTACCAAGAGACCCAGTACTTC

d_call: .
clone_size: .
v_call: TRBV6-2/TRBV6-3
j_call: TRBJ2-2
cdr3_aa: CASSTLGELFF
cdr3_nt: TGTGCCAGCAGTACCCTAGGGGAGCTGTTTTTT

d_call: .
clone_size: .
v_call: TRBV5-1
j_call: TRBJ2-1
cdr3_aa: CASSLGGGASYNEQFF
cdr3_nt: TGCGCCAGCAGCTTGGGCGGAGGGGCCTCCTACAATGAGCAGTTCTTC

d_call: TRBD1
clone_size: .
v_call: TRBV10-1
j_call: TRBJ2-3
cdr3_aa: CASKGQGAPTSTDTQYF
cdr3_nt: TGCGCCAGCAAAGGACAGGGGGCCCCTACTAGCACAGATACGCAGTATTTT

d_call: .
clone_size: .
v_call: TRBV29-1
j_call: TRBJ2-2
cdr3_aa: CSVEEGQGYGTGELFF
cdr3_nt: TGCAGCGTTGAAGAAGGCCAGGGGTATGGGACCGGGGAGCTGTTTTTT

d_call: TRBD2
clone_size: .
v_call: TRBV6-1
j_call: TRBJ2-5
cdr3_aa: CASSESGRGGRFLETQYF
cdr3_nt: TGTGCCAGCAGTGAAAGTGGGCGGGGGGGCCGTTTTCTAGAGACCCAGTACTTC

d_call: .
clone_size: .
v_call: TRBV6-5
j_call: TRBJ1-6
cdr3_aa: CASRALNSPLHF
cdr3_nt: TGTGCCAGCAGAGCCCTCAATTCACCCCTCCACTTT

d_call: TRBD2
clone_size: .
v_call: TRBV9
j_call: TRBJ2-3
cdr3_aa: CASSVAGGYTDTQYF
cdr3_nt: TGTGCCAGCAGCGTAGCGGGGGGGTACACAGATACGCAGTATTTT

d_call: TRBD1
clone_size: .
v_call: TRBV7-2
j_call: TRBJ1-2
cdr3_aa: CASRPSRDSGGYTF
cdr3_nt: TGTGCCAGCAGGCCAAGCCGGGACAGCGGTGGCTACACCTTC

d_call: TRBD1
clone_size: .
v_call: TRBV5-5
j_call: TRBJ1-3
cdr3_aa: CASSFDRGFSGNTIYF
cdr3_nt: TGTGCCAGCAGCTTTGACAGGGGGTTTTCTGGAAACACCATATATTTT

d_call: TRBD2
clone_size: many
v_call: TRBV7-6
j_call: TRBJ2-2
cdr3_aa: CASSARLAGATGELFF
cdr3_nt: TGTGCCAGCAGCGCGAGACTAGCGGGGGCCACCGGGGAGCTGTTTTTT

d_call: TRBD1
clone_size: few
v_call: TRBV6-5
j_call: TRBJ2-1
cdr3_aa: CASSPRRGYNEQFF
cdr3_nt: TGTGCCAGCAGTCCACGCAGGGGGTACAATGAGCAGTTCTTC

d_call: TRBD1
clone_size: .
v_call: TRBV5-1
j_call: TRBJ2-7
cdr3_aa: CASRKSGQGTYEQYF
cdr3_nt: TGCGCCAGCAGGAAATCGGGACAGGGGACCTACGAGCAGTACTTC

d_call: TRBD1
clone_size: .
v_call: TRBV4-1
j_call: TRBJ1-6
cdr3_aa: CASSQGGQDRGSPLHF
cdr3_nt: TGCGCCAGCAGCCAAGGGGGCCAGGACAGGGGATCACCCCTCCACTTT

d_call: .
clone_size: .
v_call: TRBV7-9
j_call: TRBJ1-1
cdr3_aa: CASSHNLRGGGTEAFF
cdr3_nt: TGTGCCAGCAGCCATAACCTGCGGGGAGGGGGAACTGAAGCTTTCTTT

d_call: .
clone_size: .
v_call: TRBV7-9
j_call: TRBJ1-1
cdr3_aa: CASSKTAGKEWTEAFF
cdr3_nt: TGTGCCAGCAGCAAAACCGCAGGGAAGGAATGGACTGAAGCTTTCTTT

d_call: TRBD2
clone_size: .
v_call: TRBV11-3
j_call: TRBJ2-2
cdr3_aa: CASSKYNSGGSTGELFF
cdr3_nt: TGTGCCAGCAGCAAATATAATAGCGGGGGGAGCACCGGGGAGCTGTTTTTT

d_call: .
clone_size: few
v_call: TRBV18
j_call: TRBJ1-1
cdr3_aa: CASSPQLLDYAFF
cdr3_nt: TGTGCCAGCTCACCGCAACTACTGGATTACGCTTTCTTT

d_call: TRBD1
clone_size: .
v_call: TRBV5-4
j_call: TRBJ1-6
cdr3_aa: CASSLATGGKSPLHF
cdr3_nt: TGTGCCAGCAGCTTGGCTACAGGGGGCAAGTCACCCCTCCACTTT

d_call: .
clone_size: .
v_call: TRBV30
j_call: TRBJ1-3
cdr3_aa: CAWSVLTPDSGNTIYF
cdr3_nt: TGTGCCTGGAGTGTACTAACTCCTGACTCTGGAAACACCATATATTTT

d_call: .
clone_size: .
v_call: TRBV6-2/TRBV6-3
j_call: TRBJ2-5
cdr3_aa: CASSPQLGGGETQYF
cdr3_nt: TGTGCCAGCAGTCCCCAGTTGGGTGGCGGAGAGACCCAGTACTTC

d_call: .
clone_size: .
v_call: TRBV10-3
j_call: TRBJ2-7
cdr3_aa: CAISDPGTSYEQYF
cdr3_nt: TGTGCCATCAGTGACCCCGGGACATCGTACGAGCAGTACTTC

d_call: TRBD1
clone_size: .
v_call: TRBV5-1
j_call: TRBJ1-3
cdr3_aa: CASSPDRGGTIYF
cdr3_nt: TGCGCCAGCAGCCCGGACAGGGGAGGCACCATATATTTT

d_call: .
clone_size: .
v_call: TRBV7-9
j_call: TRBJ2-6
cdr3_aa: CASSLVGRGPSSWANVLTF
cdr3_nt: TGTGCCAGCAGCTTAGTGGGCAGGGGCCCCTCTAGTTGGGCCAACGTCCTGACTTTC